This T cell receptor (beta chain) originates from a study of blood T cell repertoires in COVID-19. Study details: T cells, B-cell-depleted T cells, or PBMCs supplied cDNA or gDNA.

Measured with immunoSEQ multiplex PCR; TCRdb has only the in-frame clones, and not every one. The table has about 80,000 clones, over 80% seen once; the top ten hold over 4.5%. Germline-derived CDR1 and CDR2 are LGHNA and YNFKEQ. Trimming took 0 bases from V and 6 from J; bases not matched to a gene: 8. The CDR3 is 17 residues long. The origin of this receptor is a man aged 55 to 70 with active or convalescent COVID-19. Input material: peripheral blood. The J gene is TRBJ2-1, the V gene TRBV4-2, with 10 bases identical to TRBD2. CDR3 nucleotides: TGTGCCAGCAGCCAAGATAAGGCTAGCGGGGGCCCCAATGAGCAGTTCTTC. It codes for CASSQDKASGGPNEQFF.